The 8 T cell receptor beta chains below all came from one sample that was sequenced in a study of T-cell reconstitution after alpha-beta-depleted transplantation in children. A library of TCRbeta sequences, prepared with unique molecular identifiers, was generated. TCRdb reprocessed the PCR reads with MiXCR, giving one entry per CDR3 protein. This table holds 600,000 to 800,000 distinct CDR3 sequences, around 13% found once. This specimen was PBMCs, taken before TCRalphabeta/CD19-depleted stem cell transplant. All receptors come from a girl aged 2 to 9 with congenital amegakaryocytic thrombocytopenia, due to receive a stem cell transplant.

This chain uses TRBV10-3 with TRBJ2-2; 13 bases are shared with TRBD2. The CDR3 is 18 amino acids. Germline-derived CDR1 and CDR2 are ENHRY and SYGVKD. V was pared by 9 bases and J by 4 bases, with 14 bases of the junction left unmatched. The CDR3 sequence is CAILSFGTSGESTGELFF. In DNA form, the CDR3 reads TGTGCCATACTTTCCTTCGGGACTAGCGGGGAGTCCACCGGGGAGCTGTTTTTT.

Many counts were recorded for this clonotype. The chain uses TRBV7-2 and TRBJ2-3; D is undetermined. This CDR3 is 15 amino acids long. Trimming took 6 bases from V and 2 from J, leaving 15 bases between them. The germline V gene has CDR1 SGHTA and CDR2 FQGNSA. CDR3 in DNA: TGTGCCAGCAGTCCCGAGGCGGCAACCACAGATACGCAGTATTTT. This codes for CASSPEAATTDTQYF.

The CDR3 spells CASSQGQSSYEQYF. The CDR3 nucleotides are TGCGCCAGCAGCCAAGGCCAAAGCTCCTACGAGCAGTACTTC. The chain employs TRBV4-1 and TRBJ2-7; D is uncertain. Germline CDR1 reads MGHRA; CDR2 reads YSYEKL. Trimming shortened V by 1 base and J by 0 bases, and 7 bases separated the two germline ends. The CDR3 has 14 amino acids.

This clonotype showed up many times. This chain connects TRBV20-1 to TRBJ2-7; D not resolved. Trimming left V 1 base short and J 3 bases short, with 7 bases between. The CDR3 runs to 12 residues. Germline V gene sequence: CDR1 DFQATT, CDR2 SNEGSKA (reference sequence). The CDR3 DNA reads TGCAGTGCTAGAGCCGACTTCTACGAGCAGTACTTC. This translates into CSARADFYEQYF.

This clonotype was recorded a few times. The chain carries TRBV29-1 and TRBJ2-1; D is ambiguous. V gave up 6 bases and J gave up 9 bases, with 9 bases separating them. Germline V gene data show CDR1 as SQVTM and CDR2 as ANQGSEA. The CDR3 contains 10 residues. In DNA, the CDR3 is TGCAGCGTCGTAGTTGGTGAGCAGTTCTTC. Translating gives CSVVVGEQFF.

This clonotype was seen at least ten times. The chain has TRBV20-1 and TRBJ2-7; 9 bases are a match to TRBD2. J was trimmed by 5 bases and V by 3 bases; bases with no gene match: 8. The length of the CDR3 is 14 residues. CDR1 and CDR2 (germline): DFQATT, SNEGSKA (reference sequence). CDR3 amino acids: CSARRLAARDEQYF. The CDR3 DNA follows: TGCAGTGCTAGGCGACTAGCGGCCAGGGACGAGCAGTACTTC.

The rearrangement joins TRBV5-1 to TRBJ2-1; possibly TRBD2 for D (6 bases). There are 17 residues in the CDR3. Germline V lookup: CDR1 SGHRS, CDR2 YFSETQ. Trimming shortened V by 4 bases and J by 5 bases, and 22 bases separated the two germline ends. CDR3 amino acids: CASSPEGSLGADNEQFF. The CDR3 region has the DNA TGCGCCAGCAGCCCGGAGGGGTCGTTGGGAGCTGACAATGAGCAGTTCTTC. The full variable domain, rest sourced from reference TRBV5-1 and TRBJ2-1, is KAGVTQTPRYLIKTRGQQVTLSCSPISGHRSVSWYQQTPGQGLQFLFEYFSETQRNKGNFPGRFSGRQFSNSRSEMNVSTLELGDSALYLCASSPEGSLGADNEQFFGPGTRLTVL.

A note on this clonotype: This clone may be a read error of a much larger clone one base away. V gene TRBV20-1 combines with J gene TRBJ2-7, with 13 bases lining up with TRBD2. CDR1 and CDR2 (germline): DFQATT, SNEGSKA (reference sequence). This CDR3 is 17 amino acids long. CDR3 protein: CCARDIGTSGANYEQYF. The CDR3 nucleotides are TGCTGTGCTAGAGATATAGGGACTAGCGGGGCAAACTACGAGCAGTACTTC.